This TCR beta chain is from a study of control samples from healthy donors and cancer patients. Germline loops: CDR1 SGHTA, CDR2 FQGNSA. V was shortened by 1 base and J by 9 bases, with 12 bases between the two germline ends. There are 13 residues in the CDR3. The assay was immunoSEQ multiplex PCR, and TCRdb's table has in-frame clones only and misses some. The data contain some 130,000 clones, about 95% of them singletons. This clonotype was sampled from a man aged 30 to 39 in good health. Material for sequencing was blood. The V gene is TRBV7-2, the J gene TRBJ1-1; D might be TRBD1 (6 bases). In DNA form, the CDR3 reads TGTGCCAGCAGCTTAGTATCCCAGGGGAAAGCTTTCTTT. The encoded protein is CASSLVSQGKAFF.